This entry is about one T cell receptor beta chain. Its matching antigen is unknown. Sequenced by immunoSEQ multiplex PCR; TCRdb stores in-frame clones only, minus some. The sample records 2 million to 2.5 million clones, more than 85% being singletons. Germline assignment: CDR1 SGHAT and CDR2 FQNNGV. V lost 5 bases, J lost 5 bases, and 9 bases stayed unmatched. The CDR3 sequence is 14 residues long. Naive CD8 cells, CD45RO-negative and positively selected for CCR7, excluded terminally differentiated effector memory CD45RA+ cells. All of the donors resided in Nashville, Tennessee, and each was a Caucasian adult. The data originate from a study of shared clonotypes between healthy human individuals. Study-wide results and limits: The study found lower generation probabilities in non-shared clonotypes than in those shared by all four donors. Incompleteness in sorted-subset sequencing, despite large depth, was shown by rarefaction.

The chain uses TRBV11-2 and TRBJ2-7; 7 bases match TRBD2. Material: naive CD8+ T cells from PBMCs. The TCR comes from a man aged 18 to 30 in good health. Some clones in this sample may be carry-over from other donors' samples. The DNA for the CDR3 is TGTGCCAGCAGCCCCTGGACTAGGTCACACGAGCAGTACTTC. It codes for CASSPWTRSHEQYF.